Presented here are 29 T cell receptor beta chains from one specimen sequenced in a study of spatial heterogeneity in lung cancer. TCRdb re-called the 5' RACE reads with MiXCR, one entry per CDR3 protein. This sample has 110,000 or so distinct CDR3 sequences, with 11% found just once. Sample time point: blood at routine non-recurrence follow-up after resection. Sequenced material: PBMCs, taken at follow-up. The receptors originated from a female donor with early-stage non-small cell lung cancer.

The V call is TRBV10-3, the J call TRBJ2-4; TRBD1 or TRBD2 may be the D gene (5 bases each). V lost 0 bases and J lost 3, with 15 bases in between. The CDR3 has 17 amino acids. CDR1 and CDR2 (germline): ENHRY, SYGVKD. The chain's CDR3 is CAISESLATRGKNIQYF. The CDR3 DNA follows: TGTGCCATCAGTGAGTCCTTAGCTACTAGGGGCAAAAACATTCAGTACTTC.

This clonotype has ten or more counts. The rearrangement links TRBV30 to TRBJ2-2; perhaps TRBD2 as D (5 bases). The CDR3 consists of 14 residues. Trimming removed 4 bases at V and 7 bases at J, with 16 bases between. The V gene's germline CDR1 is GTSNPN and CDR2 SVGIG (reference sequence). The CDR3 is CAWTARLRDGELFF. The CDR3 DNA follows: TGTGCCTGGACAGCGCGTTTGAGGGACGGGGAGCTGTTTTTT.

This clonotype came up a few times. The chain links TRBV20-1 to TRBJ2-3, with 7 bases identical to TRBD2. CDR3 length equals 14 residues. Trimming took 6 bases from V and 1 from J; bases not matched to a gene: 7. CDR1 and CDR2 (germline): DFQATT, SNEGSKA (reference sequence). The CDR3 loop is CSAVTSARTDTQYF. CDR3 bases: TGCAGTGCCGTTACTAGCGCACGCACAGATACGCAGTATTTT.

This clonotype was picked up a small number of times. This sequence joins TRBV28 and TRBJ1-3; 7 bases line up with TRBD1. Germline CDR1 MDHEN, CDR2 SYDVKM. The CDR3 covers 15 residues. The V segment lost 6 bases and the J segment 3 bases; nucleotides outside the gene matches: 8. CDR3 bases: TGTGCCAGCAGACCACAGGGGTTAGTTGGAAACACCATATATTTT. Translating gives CASRPQGLVGNTIYF.

In its sample, this clonotype was seen many times. The rearrangement links TRBV5-6 to TRBJ2-7; 9 bases match TRBD2. V was clipped by 4 bases and J by 5 bases; unmatched bases: 10. From germline, CDR1 is SGHDT and CDR2 YYEEEE. The CDR3 has 15 residues. CDR3 nucleotide sequence: TGTGCCAGCAGCCCAACTTTAGCGGGAGTAAACGAGCAGTACTTC. This gives the protein CASSPTLAGVNEQYF.

This clonotype was picked up a small number of times. This sequence joins TRBV29-1 and TRBJ2-5, with D perhaps assigned TRBD1 or TRBD2 (6 bases each). The CDR3 runs to 14 residues. Germline CDR1 reads SQVTM; CDR2 reads ANQGSEA. V was cut by 0 bases and J by 4 bases, with 12 bases left in between. CDR3 DNA: TGCAGCGTTGAAGAGGGGGCGCGGGGAGAGACCCAGTACTTC. Protein: CSVEEGARGETQYF.

This clonotype was found a few times. The rearrangement uses TRBV28 and TRBJ1-1, with D perhaps TRBD1 (5 bases). The germline V and J ends were trimmed by 4 bases and 1 base, with 13 bases remaining between them. The CDR3 contains 15 residues. Germline V lookup: CDR1 MDHEN, CDR2 SYDVKM. CDR3 coding DNA: TGTGCCAGCAGTTCATCAGGGTTGGCGAACACTGAAGCTTTCTTT. It is translated as CASSSSGLANTEAFF.

This clonotype was recorded many times. The rearrangement links TRBV10-3 to TRBJ2-7; the D gene could be TRBD1 or TRBD2 (6 bases each). The CDR3 runs 14 residues. Germline V gives CDR1 ENHRY, CDR2 SYGVKD. V was clipped by 10 bases and J by 4 bases, with 20 bases between them. The CDR3 is CATKVGGLQYEQYV. The CDR3 DNA sequence: TGTGCCACCAAGGTAGGGGGACTCCAATACGAGCAGTACGTC.

This chain connects TRBV27 to TRBJ2-1, with 9 bases lining up with TRBD2. With 7 bases clipped from V and 10 bases from J, the junction kept 14 bases outside the gene matches. The germline V gene has CDR1 MNHEY and CDR2 SMNVEV (reference sequence). CDR3 length equals 15 residues. The CDR3 sequence is CASNLLTSGRPEQFF. CDR3 DNA: TGTGCCAGCAACCTCCTGACTAGCGGCCGCCCCGAGCAGTTCTTC.

This clonotype was detected a few times. This chain uses TRBV2 with TRBJ2-3, with 9 bases aligning to TRBD1. The germline CDR1 and CDR2 sequences are SNHLY and FYNNEI. The V and J ends lost 8 bases and 4 bases, in that order; junction bases with no gene match: 10. The CDR3 has 15 amino acids. CDR3 in DNA: TGTGCCAGCGACAGGGGACAGGGAAGGTCAGATACGCAGTATTTT. It is translated as CASDRGQGRSDTQYF.

This clonotype was observed a few times. This chain connects TRBV30 to TRBJ2-7; D perhaps matches TRBD2 (6 bases). Germline values: CDR1 GTSNPN, CDR2 SVGIG (reference sequence). The CDR3 is made up of 13 amino acids. Between the trimmed V and J ends, which lost 4 bases and 5 bases, there was a span of 15 bases. The CDR3 bases are TGTGCCTGGATAACCGGGAGTGGGAACGAGCAGTACTTC. Translating gives CAWITGSGNEQYF.

This clonotype has only a few counts. The rearrangement uses TRBV18 and TRBJ1-2; a weak D match, TRBD1 (6 bases). CDR1 KGHSH and CDR2 LQKENI come from the germline V gene. CDR3 length equals 13 residues. V was shortened by 5 bases and J by 5 bases, with 12 bases between the two germline ends. The DNA of the CDR3 is TGTGCCAGCTCAAAAGGACAGAAGTATGGCTACACCTTC. As protein: CASSKGQKYGYTF.

In this sample, this clonotype turned up many times. The rearrangement links TRBV24-1 to TRBJ2-7, with 7 bases matching TRBD1. The CDR3 extends over 15 amino acids. Losses at the gene ends were 1 base for V and 3 bases for J; bases not matched to a gene: 5. CDR1 is KGHDR and CDR2 is SFDVKD in the germline V gene. CDR3: CATSDFGAGGYEQYF. The CDR3 DNA sequence: TGTGCCACCAGTGATTTTGGGGCAGGGGGCTACGAGCAGTACTTC.

There are many counts of this clonotype. V and J are TRBV24-1 and TRBJ2-1, with 10 bases matching TRBD2. This CDR3 has 14 residues. V was pared by 1 base and J by 15 bases, with 8 bases of the junction left unmatched. CDR1 and CDR2 from the germline V gene are KGHDR and SFDVKD. Here the CDR3 reads CATSDLASGRALFF. CDR3 bases: TGTGCCACCAGTGATTTAGCCAGCGGGAGGGCCTTGTTCTTC.

The rearrangement links TRBV28 to TRBJ2-5; tentatively, D is TRBD1 (6 bases). The CDR3 is 15 residues long. Germline CDR1 and CDR2: MDHEN and SYDVKM. Between the trimmed V and J ends, which lost 6 bases and 2 bases, there was a span of 16 bases. The CDR3 loop is CASSPGPDRQETQYF. CDR3 DNA sequence: TGTGCCAGCAGCCCGGGCCCAGACAGGCAAGAGACCCAGTACTTC.

This chain joins TRBV7-3 and TRBJ2-5, with D uncertain. The V gene's germline CDR1 is SGHTA and CDR2 FQGTGA. V lost 3 bases and J 5 bases, leaving 16 bases between the germline ends. The CDR3 length is 15 residues. CDR3 DNA sequence: TGTGCCAGCAGCTTGGGCCCCATGCTAGGGGAGACCCAGTACTTC. Its protein is CASSLGPMLGETQYF.

This clonotype has a count of ten or more. The rearrangement uses TRBV5-1 and TRBJ2-7, with 7 bases fitting TRBD1. The trim removed 5 bases at V and 4 bases at J, leaving 9 bases unmatched. CDR1 SGHRS and CDR2 YFSETQ come from the germline V gene. This CDR3 contains 14 residues. As DNA, the CDR3 is TGCGCCAGCAGTTCTAGACAGGGCGGGTACGAGCAGTACTTC. Its protein is CASSSRQGGYEQYF.

The sample holds many counts of this clonotype. The gene calls are TRBV30 and TRBJ1-5; perhaps TRBD1 as D (6 bases). This CDR3 region has 16 residues. Germline V gene sequence: CDR1 GTSNPN, CDR2 SVGIG (reference sequence). Deletions cut 1 base from V and 6 bases from J, with 19 bases between. Here the CDR3 reads CAWSGGTGSIAQPQHF. The CDR3 nucleotides read TGTGCCTGGAGTGGAGGAACAGGGTCCATCGCTCAGCCCCAGCATTTT.

The chain is built from TRBV11-1 and TRBJ2-5; a possible D gene is TRBD2 (6 bases). Germline-derived CDR1 and CDR2 are SGHAT and FQDESV (reference sequence). The CDR3 length is 16 residues. V was clipped by 5 bases and J by 1 base, with 17 bases between them. CDR3 in DNA: TGTGCCAGCAGCCTCGCCGCGGGACTGACCCAAGAGACCCAGTACTTC. The encoded protein is CASSLAAGLTQETQYF.

The chain links TRBV28 to TRBJ2-7; 8 bases match TRBD1. Germline CDR1 reads MDHEN; CDR2 reads SYDVKM. With 5 bases clipped from V and 2 bases from J, the junction kept 8 bases outside the gene matches. CDR3 size: 15 residues. CDR3 DNA sequence: TGTGCCAGCAGTGAATCCGGGACAGGAGCCTACGAGCAGTACTTC. Encoded protein: CASSESGTGAYEQYF.

This clonotype was detected only a few times. This chain joins TRBV29-1 and TRBJ1-1; D is uncertain. The CDR3 extends over 10 amino acids. V lost 2 bases to trimming and J lost 8 bases, with 6 bases between them. The germline V gene has CDR1 SQVTM and CDR2 ANQGSEA. The CDR3: CSVENREAFF. The CDR3 DNA reads TGCAGCGTTGAAAACCGGGAAGCTTTCTTT.

This clonotype was observed at least ten times. The CDR3, as DNA: TGTGCCTGGACGACAGGACTCTATGGCTACACCTTC. Encoded protein: CAWTTGLYGYTF. This chain uses TRBV30 with TRBJ1-2; D is perhaps TRBD1 (6 bases). V shed 4 bases and J shed 4 bases, with 10 bases lying between them. Germline-derived CDR1 and CDR2 are GTSNPN and SVGIG (reference sequence). This CDR3 is built from 12 residues.

There are a few counts of this clonotype. This chain connects TRBV12-3 or TRBV12-4 to TRBJ2-7, with TRBD1 identical over 7 bases. The length of the CDR3 is 14 residues. With 3 bases clipped from V and 6 bases from J, the junction kept 8 bases outside the gene matches. The CDR3, as DNA: TGTGCCAGCAGTTTTAGGACAGGCGGGTCCGAGCAGTACTTC. Its translation is CASSFRTGGSEQYF.

The sample holds a few counts of this clonotype. V gene TRBV24-1 combines with J gene TRBJ2-5; tentatively, D is TRBD1 (5 bases). Germline CDR1 is KGHDR and CDR2 is SFDVKD. The V end was cut by 5 bases, the J end by 1 base, with 13 bases between. The CDR3 runs to 15 residues. The CDR3 reads CATSAARQFQETQYF. The CDR3 DNA reads as TGTGCCACCAGTGCCGCACGACAGTTCCAAGAGACCCAGTACTTC.

This clonotype appeared many times. CDR3 residues: CASSPRNTEAFF. The CDR3 coding sequence is TGTGCCAGCAGCCCGCGGAACACTGAAGCTTTCTTT. J is TRBJ1-1 and V is TRBV7-9; no reliable D call. CDR1 is SEHNR, CDR2 FQNEAQ, per germline (reference sequence). Deletions cut 5 bases from V and 1 base from J, with 5 bases between. This CDR3 is 12 amino acids long. Complete variable domain (other parts from reference TRBV7-9 and TRBJ1-1): DTGVSQNPRHKITKRGQNVTFRCDPISEHNRLYWYRQTLGQGPEFLTYFQNEAQLEKSRLLSDRFSAERPKGSFSTLEIQRTEQGDSAMYLCASSPRNTEAFFGQGTRLTVV.

The chain employs TRBV11-2 and TRBJ2-1, with 8 bases matching TRBD1. V lost 2 bases, J lost 8 bases, and 5 bases stayed unmatched. The CDR3 is 14 amino acids. Germline V CDR1 and CDR2: SGHAT, FQNNGV. CDR3 region: CASSLTAGGDEQFF. CDR3 coding DNA: TGTGCCAGCAGCTTAACGGCAGGGGGCGATGAGCAGTTCTTC. Full variable domain (missing parts from reference TRBV11-2 and TRBJ2-1): EAGVAQSPRYKIIEKRQSVAFWCNPISGHATLYWYQQILGQGPKLLIQFQNNGVVDDSQLPKDRFSAERLKGVDSTLKIQPAKLEDSAVYLCASSLTAGGDEQFFGPGTRLTVL.

The sample holds many counts of this clonotype. The chain links TRBV7-2 to TRBJ1-5; the D gene is possibly TRBD1 (5 bases). The germline V gene has CDR1 SGHTA and CDR2 FQGNSA. V dropped 1 base and J dropped 0 bases, with 10 bases sitting between them. The CDR3 totals 16 residues. The CDR3 reads CASSLGRVDSNQPQHF. The CDR3 DNA follows: TGTGCCAGCAGCTTAGGCAGGGTGGATAGCAATCAGCCCCAGCATTTT.

The chain links TRBV20-1 to TRBJ2-7, with D possibly TRBD2 on 6 matching bases. The CDR3 consists of 14 residues. The germline CDR1 and CDR2 sequences are DFQATT and SNEGSKA (reference sequence). V was clipped by 3 bases and J by 3 bases, with 15 bases between them. This chain's CDR3 is CSASGERVSYEQYF. The DNA for the CDR3 is TGCAGTGCTAGCGGGGAGCGGGTAAGCTACGAGCAGTACTTC.

This clonotype has ten or more counts. The V call is TRBV11-2, the J call TRBJ2-7; 11 bases agree with TRBD2. Looked up from germline, CDR1 is SGHAT and CDR2 is FQNNGV. V gave up 3 bases and J gave up 5 bases; unmatched junction bases: 3. The CDR3 has 14 residues. CDR3 DNA sequence: TGTGCCAGCAGCTTTCTAGCGGGAGGCAACGAGCAGTACTTC. The encoded protein is CASSFLAGGNEQYF.